A selection of T cell receptor beta chains follows, all from one sample in a study of control samples from healthy donors and cancer patients. The assay was immunoSEQ multiplex PCR, and TCRdb's table has in-frame clones only and misses some. This sample has approximately 94,000 clones, with 90% to 95% found just once. Sample: blood. The receptors here all came from a woman in her twenties or thirties in good health. CDR3s include the opening cysteine and the closing phenylalanine or tryptophan. The order of the fields is J gene, V gene, D gene, clone size, CDR3 protein, CDR3 DNA. A D gene is named only where the DNA matches it firmly. Where a row states a size, it is once, few, many or the class of an expanded clone; other rows omit it.

>TRBJ1-5|TRBV2|NA|NA
CASTTTVTSNQPQHF
TGTGCCAGCACCACGACAGTCACGAGCAATCAGCCCCAGCATTTT
>TRBJ1-5|TRBV7-2|TRBD1|NA
CASSFWTGDNQPQHF
TGTGCCAGCAGCTTCTGGACAGGGGACAATCAGCCCCAGCATTTT
>TRBJ2-5|TRBV18|NA|NA
CASSPRLGQQETQYF
TGTGCCAGCTCACCGAGATTGGGACAACAAGAGACCCAGTACTTC
>TRBJ1-3|TRBV7-2|NA|NA
CASSSSLSGNTIYF
TGTGCCAGCAGCTCTTCACTCTCTGGAAACACCATATATTTT
>TRBJ1-2|TRBV2|NA|once
CASMEATGDYTF
TGTGCCAGCATGGAAGCTACAGGCGACTACACCTTC
>TRBJ2-7|TRBV19|TRBD1|NA
CASSAPGTGGYEQYF
TGTGCCAGTAGCGCTCCCGGGACAGGGGGGTACGAGCAGTACTTC
>TRBJ2-2|TRBV9|NA|once
CASSVVITGELFF
TGTGCCAGCAGCGTAGTGATAACCGGGGAGCTGTTTTTT
>TRBJ2-6|TRBV27|NA|NA
CASSFVGPSSGANVLTF
TGTGCCAGCAGTTTCGTGGGACCGAGCTCTGGGGCCAACGTCCTGACTTTC
>TRBJ1-5|TRBV27|NA|NA
CASSLSGRDQPQHF
TGTGCCAGCAGTTTGTCAGGGCGGGATCAGCCCCAGCATTTT
>TRBJ1-1|TRBV12-3/TRBV12-4|NA|NA
CASRRAGEAFF
TGTGCCAGCCGTAGGGCAGGGGAAGCTTTCTTT
>TRBJ2-7|TRBV2|TRBD2|NA
CASRLLAGLSSYEQYF
TGTGCCAGCAGACTCTTAGCGGGCCTGAGCTCCTACGAGCAGTACTTC
>TRBJ2-3|TRBV11-2|NA|NA
CASSLVWNTDTQYF
TGTGCCAGCAGCTTAGTGTGGAACACAGATACGCAGTATTTT
>TRBJ2-1|TRBV29-1|TRBD2|NA
CSVVSGVHGNEQFF
TGCAGCGTCGTGAGCGGGGTTCACGGGAATGAGCAGTTCTTC
>TRBJ2-3|TRBV3-1/TRBV3-2|NA|NA
CASSQDQARSTDTQYF
TGTGCCAGCAGCCAAGATCAGGCCCGATCCACAGATACGCAGTATTTT
>TRBJ2-2|TRBV9|TRBD2|NA
CASTRLAGGSGELFF
TGTGCCAGCACTCGACTAGCGGGGGGATCCGGGGAGCTGTTTTTT
>TRBJ2-1|TRBV5-4|NA|NA
CASSLDGGSSYNEQFF
TGTGCCAGCAGCTTAGATGGGGGCAGCTCCTACAATGAGCAGTTCTTC
>TRBJ2-3|TRBV10-1|TRBD2|NA
CASSRTSGGGTDTQYF
TGCGCCAGCAGCCGGACTAGCGGGGGGGGCACAGATACGCAGTATTTT
>TRBJ2-7|TRBV28|NA|few
CASSRSGSRWEQYF
TGTGCCAGCAGCCGTTCAGGGTCGCGGTGGGAGCAGTACTTC
>TRBJ2-6|TRBV3-1/TRBV3-2|NA|NA
CASSLGLLGANVLTF
TGTGCCAGCAGCCTCGGACTGTTAGGGGCCAACGTCCTGACTTTC